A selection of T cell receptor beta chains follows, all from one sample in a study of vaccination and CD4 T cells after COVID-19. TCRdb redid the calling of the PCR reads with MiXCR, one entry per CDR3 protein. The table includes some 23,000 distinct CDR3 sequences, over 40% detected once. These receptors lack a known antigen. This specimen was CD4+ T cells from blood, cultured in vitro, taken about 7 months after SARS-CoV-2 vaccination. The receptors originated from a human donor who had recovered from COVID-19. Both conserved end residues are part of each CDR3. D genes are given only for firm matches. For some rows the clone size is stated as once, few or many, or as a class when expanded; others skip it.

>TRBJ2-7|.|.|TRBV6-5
TGTGCCAGCAGTTACTCCGGAAGAGGCGTTTCCGAGCAGTACTTC
CASSYSGRGVSEQYF
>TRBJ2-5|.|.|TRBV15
TGTGCCACCAGCAGAGGGGCCACAGCTCGGACCTGGACCCAGTACTTC
CATSRGATARTWTQYF
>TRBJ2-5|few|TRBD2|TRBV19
TGTGCCAGCAGCGGGGCGGGGAGAGAGACCCAGTACTTC
CASSGAGRETQYF
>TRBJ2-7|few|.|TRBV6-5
TGTGCCAGCAGTTATGAAGTATGGGGTGACGAGCAGTACTTC
CASSYEVWGDEQYF
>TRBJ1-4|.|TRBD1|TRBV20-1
TGCAGTGCTAGAGCGGGACAGGGAAGTAATGAAAAACTGTTTTTT
CSARAGQGSNEKLFF
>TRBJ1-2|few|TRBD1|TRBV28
TGTGCCAGCAGTATCCTCATCCCACAGGGGGCAGGCGGCTATGGCTACACCTTC
CASSILIPQGAGGYGYTF
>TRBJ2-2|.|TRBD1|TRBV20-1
TGCAGTGCCAGACAGGGGGGGAACACCGGGGAGCTGTTTTTT
CSARQGGNTGELFF
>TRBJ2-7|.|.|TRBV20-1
TGCAGTGCTATTGTATTCGATTACGAGCAGTACTTC
CSAIVFDYEQYF
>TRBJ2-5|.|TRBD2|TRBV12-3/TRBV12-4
TGTGCCAGCAGTTTAGGGGCGGGAGGACTGACCCAGTACTTC
CASSLGAGGLTQYF
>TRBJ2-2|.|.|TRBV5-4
TGTGCCAGCAGCTTTATCAGTAACACCGGGGAGCTGTTTTTT
CASSFISNTGELFF
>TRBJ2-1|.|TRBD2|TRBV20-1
TGCAGTGCTAGATATTTTAGCGAAGCGGGGCAGCCCTACAATGAGCAGTTCTTC
CSARYFSEAGQPYNEQFF
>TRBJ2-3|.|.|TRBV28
TGTGCCAGCAGTCCAGGACAGGGACTATACACAGATACGCAGTATTTT
CASSPGQGLYTDTQYF
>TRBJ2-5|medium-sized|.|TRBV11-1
TGTGCCAGCAGCTTCGGAGAGACCCAGTACTTC
CASSFGETQYF
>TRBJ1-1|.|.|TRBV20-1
TGCAGTGCTAGAGATAGAGACACAGGGCTGAACACTGAAGCTTTCTTT
CSARDRDTGLNTEAFF
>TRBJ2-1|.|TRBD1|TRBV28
TGTGCCAGCAGTCCCCCTTCCGGGACAGGGGCATACAATGAGCAGTTCTTC
CASSPPSGTGAYNEQFF
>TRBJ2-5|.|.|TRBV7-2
TGTGCCAGCAGCTTAGTTCCGGCGGTTTGGGGGGAGACCCAGTACTTC
CASSLVPAVWGETQYF
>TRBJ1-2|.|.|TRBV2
TGTGCCAGCACGGTCCAGGGGCCAGGTGGCTACACCTTC
CASTVQGPGGYTF